This TCR beta chain is drawn from a study of molecular identifiers for immune sequencing clone quantification listed by TCRdb under 2018. At the level of the whole study: For a replicate experiment, RNA from about 20,000 or 100,000 naive CD8 T cells was divided into five aliquots, of which four were sequenced. This methods study used CD8 T cells to benchmark TCR RNA copy counting and molecular-identifier clustering-based TCR repertoire sequencing (MIDCIRS).

A word on this clonotype: Its target antigen remains unknown. Nothing much larger sits one base from this clone, and base qualities are not available.

Results the study describes overall, beyond this receptor: In CMV-specific effector cells, clones with more than 20 RNA copies contained over 97% of molecules, whereas in naive cells such clones contained under 1% of molecules. Modeling gave around 3.3 recovered TCR RNA copies per cell versus about 10 by digital PCR, implying roughly 30% capture efficiency. Identical TCR molecules sharing a barcode could cause highly expanded clone sizes to be underestimated. Without barcode sub-clustering, chimeric consensus sequences inflated TCR diversity; chimeras reached as high as 47%. Naive libraries contained spiked-in Jurkat TCR RNA (roughly 10 copies' worth), which is not part of the donor repertoire. Spiked-in Jurkat TCR RNA equivalent to a single cell was reported to be detectable even among more than 900,000 naive CD8 T cells.

Libraries of naive CD8 T cells were generated from about 19,000 to 1,100,000 sorted cells, with 10%, 30% or 50% of the purified RNA used. On a BD FACSAria II, naive CD8 T cells were FACS-sorted as CD8+CD4-CCR7+CD45RA+ and collected into RLT Plus buffer. To test detection sensitivity, Jurkat RNA equal to ten TCR copies was added to samples of roughly 18,000-1,100,000 naive CD8 T cells. CD8 T cells were enriched with RosetteSep CD8+ T Cell Enrichment Cocktail and Ficoll-Paque, followed by ACK red cell lysis. Library preparation employed PCR. Sequencing relied on a NextSeq 500. Preparation of bulk TCR libraries followed a previously described approach, with the TCR primers listed in Table S5. Purification of total RNA was performed with the Qiagen AllPrep DNA/RNA kit. Reads from multiple sequencing runs of the same library were pooled before analysis. As for the authors' bioinformatics: Only reads with exact TCR constant sequence were kept, trimmed to 150 nt, and grouped by their 12-nt molecular barcodes. Reads inside each barcode group were sub-clustered using a 15% Levenshtein threshold, and a quality-weighted consensus sequence was constructed for each RNA molecule. Non-functional sequences were excluded, and lower-count sequences lying one edit away from another sequence were also excluded. Based on fitting two negative binomial distributions, any barcode sub-cluster with under 20% of the maximum read count was discarded. Starting from the raw public reads, TCRdb applied fastp trimming at Q25, assembled clones with MiXCR and retained in-frame beta chains. Here each entry gathers all rows of one CDR3 protein and keeps the most common genes and DNA. TCRdb, not the original authors, processed these V and J calls. Counted in this sample were hundreds of thousands of distinct CDR3 sequences; about 25% of them appeared once. The biggest ten clones account for about 0.8% of the sample.

Cut back by 8 bases and 8 bases, the V and J ends lie 10 bases apart. Including cysteine and phenylalanine, the CDR3 has 12 amino acids. The DNA shown is the 36-base CDR3, in frame from base 1. For CDR1 and CDR2, the germline V gene lists MNHEY and SVGEGT. Sample: naive CD8+ T cells from blood, with Jurkat cell RNA spiked in. In light of the paper, this sample's cell subset or site label describes: FACS-sorted CD8+CD4-CCR7+CD45RA+ naive T cells. In this chain, TRBV6-2 or TRBV6-3 is recombined with TRBJ1-6, with no reliable assignment of the D segment. This TCR was sampled from a human donor in good health. Some libraries in this study had Jurkat cell RNA spiked in. The CDR3 sequence is CASREGDSPLHF. The DNA reads as follows: TGTGCCAGCCGCGAGGGAGATTCACCCCTCCACTTT.